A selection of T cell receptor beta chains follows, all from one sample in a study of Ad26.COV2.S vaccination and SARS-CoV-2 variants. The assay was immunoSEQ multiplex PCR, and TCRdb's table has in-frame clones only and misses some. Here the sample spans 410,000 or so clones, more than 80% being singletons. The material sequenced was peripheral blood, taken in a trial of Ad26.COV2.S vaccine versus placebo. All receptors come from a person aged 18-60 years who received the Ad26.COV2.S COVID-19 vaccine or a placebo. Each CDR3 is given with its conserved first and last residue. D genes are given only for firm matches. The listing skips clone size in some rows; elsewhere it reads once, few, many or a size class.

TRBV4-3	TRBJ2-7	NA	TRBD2	TGCGCCAGCAGCCAAGTTGTGGGGACTAGCGGGAGGGCCTACGAGCAGTACTTC	CASSQVVGTSGRAYEQYF
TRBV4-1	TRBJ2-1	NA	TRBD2	TGCGCCAGCAGCTTACGTTTAGCGGGAGGGGGCAATGAGCAGTTCTTC	CASSLRLAGGGNEQFF
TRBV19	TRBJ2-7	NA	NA	TGTGCCAGTAGTATAGTTGCCGGGGGCGACGAGCAGTACTTC	CASSIVAGGDEQYF
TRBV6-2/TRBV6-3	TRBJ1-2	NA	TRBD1	TGTGCCAGCAGTTACGTTGACAGGGGTTCCGGCTACACCTTC	CASSYVDRGSGYTF
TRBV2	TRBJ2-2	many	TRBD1	TGTGCCAGCAAGGGGGACAGAGGTTACACCGGGGAGCTGTTTTTT	CASKGDRGYTGELFF
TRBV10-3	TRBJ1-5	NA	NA	TGTGCCATCAGTGAGTCGATCCCGGGGGCCAATCAGCCCCAGCATTTT	CAISESIPGANQPQHF
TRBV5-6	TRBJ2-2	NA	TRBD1	TGTGCCAGCAGCCCGGGGACAGCGAACACCGGGGAGCTGTTTTTT	CASSPGTANTGELFF
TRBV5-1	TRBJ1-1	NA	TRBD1	TGCGCCAGCGGACAGGAAGGGTCTGAAGCTTTCTTT	CASGQEGSEAFF
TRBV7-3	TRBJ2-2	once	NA	TGTGCCAGCAGCCTCACCGGGGGAACCGGGGAGCTGTTTTTT	CASSLTGGTGELFF
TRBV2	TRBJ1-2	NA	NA	TGTGCCAGCAGTGTAAGCTATGGCTACACCTTC	CASSVSYGYTF
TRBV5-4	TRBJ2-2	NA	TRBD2	TGTGCCAGCAGCCCTAGGGACTACGCGAACACCGGGGAGCTGTTTTTT	CASSPRDYANTGELFF
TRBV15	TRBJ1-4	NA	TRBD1	TGTGCCACCAGCGGAGGACAGGGGACAACTAATGAAAAACTGTTTTTT	CATSGGQGTTNEKLFF
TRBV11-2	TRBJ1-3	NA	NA	TGTGCCAGCAGCTTACCTGGCACCATATATTTT	CASSLPGTIYF
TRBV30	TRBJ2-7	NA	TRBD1	TGTGCCTGGACTGGACAGGCGGCCAGGGAGCAGTACTTC	CAWTGQAAREQYF
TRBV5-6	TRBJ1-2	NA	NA	TGTGCCAGCAGGCCGGGGGCTAACTATGGCTACACCTTC	CASRPGANYGYTF
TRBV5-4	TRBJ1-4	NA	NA	TGTGCCAGCAGCTCGACGGGCAGCAACTTCGCGGGTGGACTGTTTTTT	CASSSTGSNFAGGLFF
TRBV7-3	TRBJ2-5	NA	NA	TGTGCCAGCAGCCGTGGGACACAAGAGACCCAGTACTTC	CASSRGTQETQYF
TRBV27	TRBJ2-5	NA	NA	TGTGCCAGCAGTTTATCGGGCGCTAGATGGGAGACCCAGTACTTC	CASSLSGARWETQYF
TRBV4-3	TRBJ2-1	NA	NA	TGCGCCAGCAGCCATCTCCCGAGTGACTCCTACAATGAGCAGTTCTTC	CASSHLPSDSYNEQFF
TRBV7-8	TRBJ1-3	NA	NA	TGTGCCAGCAGCTTAGGCAGGTCCTCTGGAAACACCATATATTTT	CASSLGRSSGNTIYF
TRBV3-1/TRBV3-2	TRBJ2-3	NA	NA	TGTGCCAGCAGCCAAGGAGGACTAATGACAGATACGCAGTATTTT	CASSQGGLMTDTQYF
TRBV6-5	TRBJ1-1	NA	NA	TGTGCCAGCAGTTACGAGGGTGGGACTGAAGCTTTCTTT	CASSYEGGTEAFF
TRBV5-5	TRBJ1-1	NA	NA	TGTGCCAGCAGCTCGTCCGGGGCAGAAGCTTTCTTT	CASSSSGAEAFF
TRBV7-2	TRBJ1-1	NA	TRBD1	TGTGCCAGCAGTCTTGACAGGGTTCCGAACACTGAAGCTTTCTTT	CASSLDRVPNTEAFF
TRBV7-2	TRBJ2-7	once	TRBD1	TGTGCCAGCAGCTTCGGACAGGCCTCCTACGAGCAGTACTTC	CASSFGQASYEQYF
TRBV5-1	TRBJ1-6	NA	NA	TGCGCCAGCAGCTTGAATTCTTGGGATAATTCACCCCTCCACTTT	CASSLNSWDNSPLHF
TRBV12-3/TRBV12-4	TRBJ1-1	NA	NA	TGTGCCAGCAGACAGGGGAACACTGAAGCTTTCTTT	CASRQGNTEAFF
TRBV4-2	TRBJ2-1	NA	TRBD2	TGTGCCAGCAGCCAACCGAGCGGGAGGGCTCGCAATGAGCAGTTCTTC	CASSQPSGRARNEQFF
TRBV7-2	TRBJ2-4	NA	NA	TGTGCCAGCAGCTTAGCGCTGGGCAAAAACCCCCTTTTAGCCAAAAACATTCAGTACTTC	CASSLALGKNPLLAKNIQYF
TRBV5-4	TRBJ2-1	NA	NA	TGTGCCAGCAGCTTGCCGGCTTACAATGAGCAGTTCTTC	CASSLPAYNEQFF
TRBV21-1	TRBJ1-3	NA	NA	TGTGCCAGCAGCAAACACGGGGGCTGCGACACCATATATTTT	CASSKHGGCDTIYF
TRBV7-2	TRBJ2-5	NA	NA	TGTGCCAGCAGCTTAGCGTTGTCTAGAGAGACCCAGTACTTC	CASSLALSRETQYF
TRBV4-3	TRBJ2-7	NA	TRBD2	TGCGCCAGCAGCCAAGAAGTGGGGAGGGCCCATTACGAGCAGTACTTC	CASSQEVGRAHYEQYF
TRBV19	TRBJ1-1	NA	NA	TGTGCCAGTAGACCCCGGGCGGGATTCGGCACTGAAGCTTTCTTT	CASRPRAGFGTEAFF
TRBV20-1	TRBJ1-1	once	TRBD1	TGCAGTGCTAGTCCCTGGGACAGGGGTGGCACTGAAGCTTTCTTT	CSASPWDRGGTEAFF
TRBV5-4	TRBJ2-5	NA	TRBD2	TGTGCCAGCAGCTTGGACCCTGGGACTAGCGCGGAGACCCAGTACTTC	CASSLDPGTSAETQYF
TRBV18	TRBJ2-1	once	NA	TGTGCCAGCTCACCTCGGATGGTTGGAAGTGAGCAGTTCTTC	CASSPRMVGSEQFF
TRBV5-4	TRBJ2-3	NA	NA	TGTGCCAGCAGTTCTAGCACAGATACGCAGTATTTT	CASSSSTDTQYF
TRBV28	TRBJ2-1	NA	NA	TGTGCCAGCAGCCGAGACAGACCCTACAATGAGCAGTTCTTC	CASSRDRPYNEQFF
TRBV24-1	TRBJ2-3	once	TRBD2	TGTGCCACCAGTGATCCAGGGACTAGCGCGGGGGTTGTCACAGATACGCAGTATTTT	CATSDPGTSAGVVTDTQYF
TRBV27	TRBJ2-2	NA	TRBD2	TGTGCCAGCAGTTTACCTCTAGCGGGAGAACCCGGGGAGCTGTTTTTT	CASSLPLAGEPGELFF
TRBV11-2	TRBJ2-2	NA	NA	TGTGCCAGCAGCAGCTCCGGTCGGGCCGGGGAGCTGTTTTTT	CASSSSGRAGELFF
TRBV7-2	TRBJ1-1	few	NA	TGTGCCAGCAGCTTAGCCACTGAAGCTTTCTTT	CASSLATEAFF
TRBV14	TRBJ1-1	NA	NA	TGTGCCAGCAGCCAAGGGGACGGAGGCCTTGAAGCTTTCTTT	CASSQGDGGLEAFF
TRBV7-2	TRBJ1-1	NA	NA	TGTGCCAGCAGCTTAGTAGTTCAGGGAGGGGCTTTCTTT	CASSLVVQGGAFF
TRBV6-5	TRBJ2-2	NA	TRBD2	TGTGCCAGCAGTTATGGGACTAGCGGGACCGGGGAGCTGTTTTTT	CASSYGTSGTGELFF
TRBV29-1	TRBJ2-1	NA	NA	TGCAGCGGGGACATTTCGGGTCGAAATGAGCAGTTCTTC	CSGDISGRNEQFF